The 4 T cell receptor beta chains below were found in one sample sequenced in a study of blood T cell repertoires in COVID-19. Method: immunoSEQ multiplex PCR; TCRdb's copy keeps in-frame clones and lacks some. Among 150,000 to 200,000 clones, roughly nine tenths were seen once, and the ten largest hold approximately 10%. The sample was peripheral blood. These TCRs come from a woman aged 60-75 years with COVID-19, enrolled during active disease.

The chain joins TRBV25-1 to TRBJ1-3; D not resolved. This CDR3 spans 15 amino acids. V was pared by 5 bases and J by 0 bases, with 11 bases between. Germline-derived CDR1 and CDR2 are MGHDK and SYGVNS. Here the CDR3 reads CASSITGISGNTIYF. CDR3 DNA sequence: TGTGCCAGCAGTATAACCGGGATCTCTGGAAACACCATATATTTT.

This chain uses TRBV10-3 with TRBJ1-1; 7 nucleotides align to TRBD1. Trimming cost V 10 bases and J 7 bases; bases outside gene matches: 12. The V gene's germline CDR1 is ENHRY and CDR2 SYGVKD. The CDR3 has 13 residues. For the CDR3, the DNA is TGTGCCACCACAGACAGGGATAAACGTGAAGCTTTCTTT. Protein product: CATTDRDKREAFF.

In nucleotides, the CDR3 is TGTGCCAGCAAGGAGGCGGGCACAGATACGCAGTATTTT. Encoded protein: CASKEAGTDTQYF. The rearrangement joins TRBV5-4 to TRBJ2-3, with D perhaps TRBD2 (5 bases). Germline assignment: CDR1 SGHNT and CDR2 YYREEE (reference sequence). This CDR3 is built from 13 residues. Trimming cost V 6 bases and J 1 base, with 9 bases left between them.

CDR3 sequence: CATSDLRLAGGDYNEQFF. For the CDR3, the DNA is TGTGCCACCAGTGACTTAAGACTAGCGGGAGGGGACTACAATGAGCAGTTCTTC. The chain is built from TRBV24-1 and TRBJ2-1; 14 nucleotides align to TRBD2. The V segment lost 4 bases and the J segment 3 bases; nucleotides outside the gene matches: 7. CDR3 length: 18 residues. Germline values: CDR1 KGHDR, CDR2 SFDVKD.